Described below is a single T cell receptor beta chain sequence and its context. The PCR ran on 60 Vbeta and 13 Jbeta primers. The method was immunoSEQ multiplex PCR; TCRdb's version includes in-frame clones alone and lacks a portion of them. The sample records roughly 99,000 clones, around 77% being singletons. The sample originates from a study of cytomegalovirus exposure and HLA in healthy donors. Germline values: CDR1 SGHRS, CDR2 YFSETQ. The CDR3 runs 16 residues. J gave up 8 bases and V 3 bases, and 12 bases lay outside the gene matches. This chain joins TRBV5-1 and TRBJ2-1; TRBD2 aligns across 9 bases. The sequence derives from a male donor in good health and CMV-seronegative. Sequences were obtained from PBMCs. CDR3 sequence (DNA): TGCGCCAGCAGCTGGTTGGCTAGCGGGAAGGCTTATGAGCAGTTCTTC. It specifies CASSWLASGKAYEQFF. Drawing the rest from reference TRBV5-1 and TRBJ2-1, the complete variable domain is KAGVTQTPRYLIKTRGQQVTLSCSPISGHRSVSWYQQTPGQGLQFLFEYFSETQRNKGNFPGRFSGRQFSNSRSEMNVSTLELGDSALYLCASSWLASGKAYEQFFGPGTRLTVL.